This T cell receptor (beta chain) is drawn from a study of vaccination and CD4 T cells after COVID-19. This clonotype was observed a handful of times. Its antigen is still unknown. Treatment: approximately nine-day PBMC culture with coronavirus spike peptide pools or control peptides (ViraFEST assay). One should note that the unexposed donor's CD4+ T cells were collected before the COVID-19 pandemic (2011-2018). These CD4+ T cells came from roughly eleven-day cultures by negative selection. Both SARS-CoV-2 S/N and four cold-coronavirus spikes were used, cells permitting, to probe CD4+ T cells of unexposed donors. Germline values: CDR1 ENHRY, CDR2 SYGVKD. V was clipped by 10 bases and J by 3 bases; unmatched bases: 9. This CDR3 spans 14 amino acids. Cultured CD4+ T cells had their DNA profiled by the Oncomine TCR Beta short-read assay. CD4+ T cells were cultured, and genomic DNA was extracted from them. MiXCR, run by TCRdb on the PCR reads, gives a single entry per CDR3 protein. The sample carries 8,000 to 10,000 distinct CDR3 sequences, about 35% recorded once.

The V call is TRBV10-3, the J call TRBJ2-7, with TRBD1 matching 10 bases. Material for sequencing was CD4+ T cells from blood, cultured in vitro. The sequence came from a human donor in good health. This CDR3 reads CATDSGTGVYEQYF. In nucleotides, the CDR3 is TGTGCCACGGACTCCGGGACAGGGGTCTACGAGCAGTACTTC.